Presented here are 18 T cell receptor beta chains from one specimen sequenced in a study of blood T cell repertoires in COVID-19. The protocol was immunoSEQ multiplex PCR, while the TCRdb copy is restricted to in-frame clones and leaves out a portion. The sample lists about 55,000 clones, approximately 90% occurring once. Sequences were obtained from peripheral blood. The receptors shown here come from a middle-aged man with acute or convalescent COVID-19.

The V call is TRBV21-1, the J call TRBJ2-7; the D call TRBD2 from the table was never checked on the DNA. TRBV21-1 corresponds to a pseudogene. This CDR3 has 14 amino acids. This CDR3 is CASSKEEAFYEQYF. The CDR3 DNA follows: TGTGCCAGCAGCAAAGAAGAGGCATTCTACGAGCAGTACTTC.

This clone was counted a single time. The gene calls are TRBV5-1 and TRBJ2-3; 16 bases fit TRBD2. The V segment lost 4 bases and the J segment 6 bases; nucleotides outside the gene matches: 5. The CDR3 sequence is 16 residues long. Looked up from germline, CDR1 is SGHRS and CDR2 is YFSETQ. CDR3 bases: TGCGCCAGCAGCCTCCCGGGACTAGCGGGAGGGGATACGCAGTATTTT. Translation gives CASSLPGLAGGDTQYF.

The chain employs TRBV6-5 and TRBJ2-3; TRBD1 aligns across 10 bases. The length of the CDR3 is 14 residues. Germline V gene sequence: CDR1 MNHEY, CDR2 SVGAGI. With V trimmed by 7 bases and J by 5 bases, 6 bases remained unmatched. For the CDR3, the DNA is TGTGCCAGCACGGGGACAGGGGATGTAGATACGCAGTATTTT. This encodes CASTGTGDVDTQYF.

The genes are TRBV7-2 and TRBJ2-7; 7 bases line up with TRBD1. The CDR3 runs to 13 residues. Looked up from germline, CDR1 is SGHTA and CDR2 is FQGNSA. Losses at the gene ends were 3 bases for V and 2 bases for J; bases not matched to a gene: 1. CDR3 loop: CASSFGQAYEQYF. CDR3 sequence (DNA): TGTGCCAGCAGCTTCGGACAGGCCTACGAGCAGTACTTC.

The V call is TRBV30, the J call TRBJ1-5; D perhaps matches TRBD1 (6 bases). The CDR3 has 14 amino acids. Germline values: CDR1 GTSNPN, CDR2 SVGIG (reference sequence). Trimming cost V 2 bases and J 9 bases, with 17 bases left between them. The CDR3 coding sequence is TGTGCCTGGAGTCCGGACAGTTCGGCGGTGCCCCAGCATTTT. This encodes CAWSPDSSAVPQHF.

The chain uses TRBV30 and TRBJ1-1, with a possible D match to TRBD1 (5 bases). The CDR3 contains 12 residues. V gave up 5 bases and J gave up 4 bases, with 11 bases separating them. Germline-derived CDR1 and CDR2 are GTSNPN and SVGIG (reference sequence). In DNA form, the CDR3 reads TGTGCCTGGTACCAGGGAGGCACTGAAGCTTTCTTT. It encodes CAWYQGGTEAFF. The entire variable domain, with the rest obtained from reference TRBV30 and TRBJ1-1, is as follows: SQTIHQWPATLVQPVGSPLSLECTVEGTSNPNLYWYRQAAGRGLQLLFYSVGIGQISSEVPQNLSASRPQDRQFILSSKKLLLSDSGFYLCAWYQGGTEAFFGQGTRLTVV.

The genes are TRBV3-1 (or the pseudogene TRBV3-2) and TRBJ1-4; 8 bases fit TRBD1. J lost 0 bases, V lost 5 bases, and 11 bases had no gene match. This CDR3 is built from 18 residues. Per germline, CDR1 LGHDT and CDR2 YNNKEL (reference sequence). CDR3 sequence: CASSEDRDSSATNEKLFF. The CDR3, as DNA: TGTGCCAGCAGCGAGGACAGGGATTCGTCTGCAACTAATGAAAAACTGTTTTTT.

The CDR3, as DNA: TGTGCCAGCAGCTTAGTCCGACTAGCGGGAGGGCCATCCACCGGGGAGCTGTTTTTT. It translates to CASSLVRLAGGPSTGELFF. The V and J genes are TRBV11-2 and TRBJ2-2; 14 positions match TRBD2. CDR1 and CDR2 from the germline V gene are SGHAT and FQNNGV. CDR3 length equals 19 residues. The V segment lost 1 base and the J segment 4 bases; nucleotides outside the gene matches: 8.

V is TRBV10-1 and J is TRBJ2-3; D remains ambiguous. This CDR3 has 14 amino acids. From germline, CDR1 is WNHNN and CDR2 SYGVQD (reference sequence). Trimming cost V 3 bases and J 4 bases, with 11 bases left between them. The CDR3 reads CASSEVQIADTQYF. The CDR3 DNA reads TGCGCCAGCAGTGAAGTCCAAATAGCAGATACGCAGTATTTT.

The V and J genes are TRBV10-1 and TRBJ2-1; 12 bases match TRBD2. This CDR3 has 13 amino acids. The V gene's germline CDR1 is WNHNN and CDR2 SYGVQD (reference sequence). V lost 2 bases and J lost 14; bases outside the gene matches: 4. CDR3 amino acids: CASSELAGGPEFF. DNA of the CDR3: TGCGCCAGCAGTGAGCTAGCGGGAGGGCCTGAGTTCTTC.

Written as DNA, the CDR3 is TGTGCCAGCAGAGTAGCGGGAGGCCGCACAGATACGCAGTATTTT. Amino acids: CASRVAGGRTDTQYF. V is TRBV6-5 and J is TRBJ2-3; 10 bases agree with TRBD2. With 6 bases clipped from V and 1 base from J, the junction kept 4 bases outside the gene matches. Germline values: CDR1 MNHEY, CDR2 SVGAGI. The CDR3 runs 15 residues.

This chain joins TRBV7-9 and TRBJ2-3; 8 bases agree with TRBD2. Germline V lookup: CDR1 SEHNR, CDR2 FQNEAQ (reference sequence). The CDR3 consists of 17 residues. V was pared by 1 base and J by 4 bases, with 10 bases of the junction left unmatched. The CDR3 DNA sequence: TGTGCCAGCAGCTTAGGTCGGCGGGCGGGAGGCTCAGATACGCAGTATTTT. It encodes CASSLGRRAGGSDTQYF.

This chain connects TRBV6-2 or TRBV6-3 to TRBJ1-5; tentatively, D is TRBD1 (6 bases). V was pared by 0 bases and J by 9 bases, with 15 bases between. CDR1 is MNHEY, CDR2 SVGEGT, per germline. The CDR3 consists of 15 residues. CDR3: CASSYSQTGLWPQHF. The DNA for the CDR3 is TGTGCCAGCAGTTACTCGCAGACAGGTCTTTGGCCCCAGCATTTT.

The rearrangement uses TRBV6-5 and TRBJ1-5; TRBD1 is a possible D gene (6 bases). This CDR3 is built from 14 residues. The germline V gene has CDR1 MNHEY and CDR2 SVGAGI. Trimming shortened V by 6 bases and J by 1 base, and 10 bases separated the two germline ends. This CDR3 reads CASRQQGSNQPQHF. CDR3 bases: TGTGCCAGCAGACAACAGGGCAGCAATCAGCCCCAGCATTTT.

The rearrangement uses TRBV7-6 and TRBJ2-2; D perhaps matches TRBD1 (5 bases). Germline lookup yields CDR1 SGHVS and CDR2 FNYEAQ. The CDR3 has 14 residues. V gave up 6 bases and J gave up 2 bases, with 10 bases separating them. This CDR3 reads CASSSTVNTGELFF. CDR3 coding DNA: TGTGCCAGCAGTTCGACAGTAAACACCGGGGAGCTGTTTTTT.

The V and J genes are TRBV20-1 and TRBJ1-6; 7 nucleotides match TRBD1. The CDR3 covers 14 residues. The V and J ends lost 3 bases and 13 bases, in that order; junction bases with no gene match: 12. Germline V gives CDR1 DFQATT, CDR2 SNEGSKA (reference sequence). CDR3: CSASIGGLEVPLHF. In DNA, the CDR3 is TGCAGTGCTAGTATAGGGGGCTTGGAGGTCCCCCTCCACTTT.

The chain joins TRBV6-1 to TRBJ2-3; a possible D gene is TRBD2 (6 bases). V gave up 3 bases and J gave up 3 bases, with 10 bases separating them. Germline assignment: CDR1 MNHNS and CDR2 SASEGT. The CDR3 covers 14 residues. The CDR3 is CASSERDSTDTQYF. For the CDR3, the DNA is TGTGCCAGCAGTGAGCGGGATAGTACAGATACGCAGTATTTT.

V is TRBV5-4 and J is TRBJ2-7; weak D call: TRBD1 (6 bases). Trimming removed 4 bases at V and 2 bases at J, with 13 bases between. The CDR3 loop spans 14 amino acids. Per germline, CDR1 SGHNT and CDR2 YYREEE (reference sequence). The CDR3 sequence: CASSTGTRPYEQYF. DNA for the CDR3: TGTGCCAGCAGCACCGGGACAAGACCCTACGAGCAGTACTTC.